This T cell receptor beta chain was observed in a study of cytomegalovirus exposure and HLA in healthy donors. It was healthy bone marrow donors who served as donors. Overall study results and limits: The study dropped some indistinguishable V segments, TRBV6-2 and TRBV6-3 among them. There were some public TCRs occurring in many donors, but most TCR sequences were rare. Certain sequence variants were highly shared and formed a cluster, and this cluster was likely a sequencing artifact.

About this clone itself: What it binds is not known.

CDR3 length: 15 amino acids. The germline CDR1 and CDR2 sequences are SGHAT and FQNNGV. V was shortened by 1 base and J by 2 bases, with 12 bases between the two germline ends. The PCR ran on 60 Vbeta and 13 Jbeta primers. Assay: immunoSEQ multiplex PCR; the TCRdb copy retains only in-frame clones and omits some. In the table there are 170,000 or so clones, around 75% of which are singletons. This sequence joins TRBV11-2 and TRBJ2-7, with D possibly being TRBD2 (5 bases). This TCR came from a male donor in good health and CMV-seronegative. Sequencing input: PBMCs. The CDR3 bases are TGTGCCAGCAGCTTAGTTCGGGGTGCACCCTACGAGCAGTACTTC. This sequence encodes CASSLVRGAPYEQYF.